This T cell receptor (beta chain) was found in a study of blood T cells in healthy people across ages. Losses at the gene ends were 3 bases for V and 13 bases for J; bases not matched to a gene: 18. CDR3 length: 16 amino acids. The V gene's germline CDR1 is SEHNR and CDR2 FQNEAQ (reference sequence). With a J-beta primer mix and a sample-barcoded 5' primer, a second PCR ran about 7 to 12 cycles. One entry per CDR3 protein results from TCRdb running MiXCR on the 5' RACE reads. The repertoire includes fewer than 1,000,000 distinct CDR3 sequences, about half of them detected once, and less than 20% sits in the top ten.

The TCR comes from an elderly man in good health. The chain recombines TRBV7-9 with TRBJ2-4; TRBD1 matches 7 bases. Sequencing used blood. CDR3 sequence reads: CASSFIDGTALQEQYF. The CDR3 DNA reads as TGTGCCAGCAGCTTCATCGACGGGACAGCTCTACAAGAGCAGTACTTC.